This entry concerns a single TCR beta chain. Its matching antigen is unknown. With UMIs, 5'RACE template switching was used to make TCR beta cDNA. Following a re-call of the 5' RACE reads, TCRdb has one entry per CDR3 protein and lacks DNA. The sample includes some 500,000 distinct CDR3 sequences. This sample is part of a study of T cells expressing NK-cell markers. The overall study: Sorted CD3+CD56+NKG2C+, CD3+CD56+NKG2C- and CD3+CD56-NKG2C+ T cells provided the TCR beta repertoires.

Study findings and constraints: The study left the HCMV specificity of expanded NKG2C+ T cell clones unresolved. CD8+ T cells in 5 or 6 donors included dominant NKG2C+ clonotypes at roughly 1.0-8%.

CDR1 is SGHKS and CDR2 is YYEKEE in the germline V gene (reference sequence). CDR3 size: 16 residues. Sequenced: blood T cells: a sorted CD56 or NKG2C T cell subset, CD4+ or CD8+ T cells, or bulk PBMC T cells (not recorded which). This TCR was recovered from a woman in her forties or fifties in good health. The chain uses TRBV5-5 and TRBJ2-3; TCRdb names TRBD2, which stays unverified in the absence of DNA. The chain's CDR3 is CASSLVVAGAGDTQYF.